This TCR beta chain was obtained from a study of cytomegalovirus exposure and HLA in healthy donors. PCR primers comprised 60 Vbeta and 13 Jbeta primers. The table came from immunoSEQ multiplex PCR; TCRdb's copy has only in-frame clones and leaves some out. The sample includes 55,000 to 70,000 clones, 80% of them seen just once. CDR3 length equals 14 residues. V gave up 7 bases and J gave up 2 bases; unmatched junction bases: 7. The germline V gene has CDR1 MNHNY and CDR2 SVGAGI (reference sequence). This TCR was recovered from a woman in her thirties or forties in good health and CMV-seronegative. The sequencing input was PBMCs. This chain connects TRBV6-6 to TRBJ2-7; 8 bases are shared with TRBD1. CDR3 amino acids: CASTPGQATYEQYF. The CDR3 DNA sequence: TGTGCCAGCACCCCGGGACAGGCCACCTACGAGCAGTACTTC.